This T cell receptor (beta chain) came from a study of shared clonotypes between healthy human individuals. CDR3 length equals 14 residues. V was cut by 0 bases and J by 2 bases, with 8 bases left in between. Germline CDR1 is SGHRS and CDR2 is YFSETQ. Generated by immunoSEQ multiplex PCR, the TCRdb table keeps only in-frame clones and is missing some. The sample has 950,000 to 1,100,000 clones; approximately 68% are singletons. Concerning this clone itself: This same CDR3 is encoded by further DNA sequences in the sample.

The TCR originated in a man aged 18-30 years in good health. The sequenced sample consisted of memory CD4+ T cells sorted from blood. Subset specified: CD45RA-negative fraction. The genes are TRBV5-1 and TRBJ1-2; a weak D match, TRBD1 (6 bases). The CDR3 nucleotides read TGCGCCAGCAGCTTGGTGACAGGAAACTATGGCTACACCTTC. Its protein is CASSLVTGNYGYTF. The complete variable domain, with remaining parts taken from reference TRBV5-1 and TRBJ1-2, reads KAGVTQTPRYLIKTRGQQVTLSCSPISGHRSVSWYQQTPGQGLQFLFEYFSETQRNKGNFPGRFSGRQFSNSRSEMNVSTLELGDSALYLCASSLVTGNYGYTFGSGTRLTVV.